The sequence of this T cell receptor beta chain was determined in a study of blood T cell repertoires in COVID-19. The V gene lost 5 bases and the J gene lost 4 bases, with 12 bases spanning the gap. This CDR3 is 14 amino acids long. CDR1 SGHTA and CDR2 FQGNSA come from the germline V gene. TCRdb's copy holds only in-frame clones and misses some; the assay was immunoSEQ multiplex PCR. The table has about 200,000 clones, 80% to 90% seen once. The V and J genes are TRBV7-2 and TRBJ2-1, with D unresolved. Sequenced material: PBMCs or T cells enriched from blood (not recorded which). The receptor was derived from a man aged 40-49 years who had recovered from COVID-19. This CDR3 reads CASSRESYYNEQFF. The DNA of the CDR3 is TGTGCCAGCAGCCGCGAATCCTATTACAATGAGCAGTTCTTC.